The clone carrying this T cell receptor (beta chain) was seen a handful of times. TCRdb re-called the RT-PCR reads with MiXCR, one entry per CDR3 protein. The sample yields roughly 150,000 distinct CDR3 sequences, 11% seen once. The entry originates in a study of response to subunit inactivated influenza vaccine. V gave up 0 bases and J gave up 1 base, with 9 bases separating them. The germline gives CDR1 MDHEN, CDR2 SYDVKM. The CDR3 length is 15 residues. The chain couples TRBV28 to TRBJ1-2; D unresolved. The clonotype originates from a man aged 50-60 years who received an inactivated influenza vaccine. The sequencing used non-naive T cells sorted from PBMCs, collected more than 35 days after vaccination. This chain's CDR3 is CASSLWQPDNYGYTF. DNA for the CDR3: TGTGCCAGCAGTTTATGGCAGCCTGATAACTATGGCTACACCTTC.